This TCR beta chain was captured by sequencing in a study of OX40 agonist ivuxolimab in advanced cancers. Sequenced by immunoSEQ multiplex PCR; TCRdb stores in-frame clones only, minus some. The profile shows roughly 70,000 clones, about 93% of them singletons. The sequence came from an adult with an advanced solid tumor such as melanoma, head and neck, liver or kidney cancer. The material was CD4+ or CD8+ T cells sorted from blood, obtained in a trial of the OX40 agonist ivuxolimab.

The CDR3 nucleotides are TGCGCCAGCAGTCAAAGTATCTCGCGAGACCTGGACGAGCAGTACTTC. Protein: CASSQSISRDLDEQYF. The V gene is TRBV23-1, the J gene TRBJ2-7; D not resolved. TRBV23-1 is sorted into the ORF group, with uncertain function. Trimming took off 2 bases at V and 5 bases at J, with 19 bases between the two ends. The CDR3 has 16 amino acids.